This passage covers 5 T cell receptor beta chains from one sample sequenced in a study of T cells in Graves' hyperthyroidism and ophthalmopathy. Amplification yielded TCR beta CDR3 regions, with RNA transcripts as the source. HTBI primers were employed in a first-round RT-PCR of the TCR CDR3. TCRdb recomputed calls from the multiplex PCR reads with MiXCR, one row per CDR3 protein. The data contain hundreds of thousands of distinct CDR3 sequences, about 20% of them singletons. Sequencing was performed on blood. The receptors were gathered from a middle-aged man with Graves' ophthalmopathy.

The V and J genes are TRBV6-2 or TRBV6-3 and TRBJ1-1; TRBD1 matches 10 bases. V shed 6 bases and J 2 bases; nucleotides not matched to a gene: 12. Germline V gene data show CDR1 as MNHEY and CDR2 as SVGEGT. The CDR3 consists of 17 residues. For the CDR3, the DNA is TGTGCCAGCAGAGACCCGGGACAGGGGATTTTTAACACTGAAGCTTTCTTT. Translated: CASRDPGQGIFNTEAFF.

The chain employs TRBV6-1 and TRBJ2-2, with TRBD2 matching over 7 bases. Per germline, CDR1 MNHNS and CDR2 SASEGT. The CDR3 extends over 12 amino acids. The trim removed 8 bases at V and 5 bases at J, leaving 2 bases unmatched. The CDR3 here is CASGAGTGELFF. DNA for the CDR3: TGTGCCAGCGGAGCGGGGACCGGGGAGCTGTTTTTT.

This clonotype was counted at least ten times. The chain links TRBV5-1 to TRBJ2-1; no definite D call. The CDR3 sequence is 13 residues long. V was shortened by 0 bases and J by 9 bases, with 10 bases between the two germline ends. The V gene's germline CDR1 is SGHRS and CDR2 YFSETQ. The CDR3 reads CASSLVLGSEQFF. Written as DNA, the CDR3 is TGCGCCAGCAGCTTGGTCCTGGGCAGTGAGCAGTTCTTC.

The V and J genes are TRBV9 and TRBJ2-1, with TRBD1 identical over 8 bases. The CDR3 length is 14 residues. Germline CDR1 reads SGDLS; CDR2 reads YYNGEE. The trim removed 2 bases at V and 6 bases at J, leaving 4 bases unmatched. The CDR3 loop reads CASSVRTGPNEQFF. Here the CDR3 DNA reads TGTGCCAGCAGCGTTCGGACAGGGCCCAATGAGCAGTTCTTC.

In this sample, this clonotype turned up many times. This chain joins TRBV11-2 and TRBJ2-1; 10 nucleotides align to TRBD2. Germline CDR1 and CDR2: SGHAT and FQNNGV. The CDR3 is 14 residues long. V was clipped by 3 bases and J by 9 bases; unmatched bases: 5. The CDR3: CASSLPRLAGEQFF. CDR3 nucleotides: TGTGCCAGCAGCTTGCCCCGACTAGCGGGTGAGCAGTTCTTC. Complete variable domain (other parts from reference TRBV11-2 and TRBJ2-1): EAGVAQSPRYKIIEKRQSVAFWCNPISGHATLYWYQQILGQGPKLLIQFQNNGVVDDSQLPKDRFSAERLKGVDSTLKIQPAKLEDSAVYLCASSLPRLAGEQFFGPGTRLTVL.